This T cell receptor (beta chain) was sequenced during a study of T-cell reconstitution after alpha-beta-depleted transplantation in children (dated by TCRdb to 2015 to 2016). Study-level background: The study quantitatively tracked T-cell immune reconstitution after TCRalphabeta/CD19-depleted allogeneic hematopoietic cell transplantation in children using TCR repertoire profiling.

Overall results and qualifications from the work: Over subsequent months, a decline in hyperexpanded clone frequencies was noted, and after one year, T-cell counts and TCRbeta diversity were mostly ascribed to newly produced T cells. Apparently early alphabetaT-cell count recovery about two months after transplant reportedly relied on only several hundred rapidly expanded clones derived from non-depleted graft cells. The high TCRbeta diversity at day 60 in some patients was ascribed to recipient T cells and intrathymic progenitors that had survived conditioning.

After removal of 7 bases from V and 7 bases from J, the junction retains 6 bases not matched to a gene. The CDR3 spans 13 residues, from the cysteine through the phenylalanine. Just CDR3 DNA is preserved here, 39 bases in frame from base 1. From a lookup of the germline V gene (reference sequence), CDR1 and CDR2 are DFQATT and SNEGSKA. This specimen's treatment or condition label, interpreted: allogeneic hematopoietic cell transplantation with graft depleted of TCRalphabeta T cells and CD19 B cells. TCRalphabeta/CD19-depleted allogeneic hematopoietic cell grafts were given to the transplant recipients, all of whom were children. This clonotype was detected ten times or more. Its cognate antigen has yet to be identified. No base-level quality is on record; no much larger clone is a single base apart. Receptor amplification or capture employed PCR. The data were produced on an Illumina HiSeq 2500. TCR library preparation used molecular barcoding, with unique molecular identifiers applied to normalize quantification of the TCRbeta repertoire. In TCRdb, the public reads were trimmed at Q25 with fastp and aligned with MiXCR, with productive beta chains retained. Each CDR3 protein gets just one entry, which takes the most common genes and DNA from the rows behind it. Here the sample has hundreds of thousands of distinct CDR3 sequences; under 15% occur a single time. The ten largest clones take up 0.79% of the sample.

The chain couples TRBV20-1 to TRBJ2-1; TRBD1 agrees with 11 junctional bases. Source: PBMCs, taken before TCRalphabeta/CD19-depleted stem cell transplant. The source of this sequence is a girl aged 2-15 years with congenital amegakaryocytic thrombocytopenia, due to receive a stem cell transplant. The bases are TGCAGTGTCGGAGGACAGGGGGCTAATGAGCAGTTCTTC. Its translation is CSVGGQGANEQFF.